This TCR beta chain came from a study of T-cell reconstitution after alpha-beta-depleted transplantation in children. Preparation of the TCRbeta library was carried out with unique molecular identifiers. One entry per CDR3 protein results from TCRdb running MiXCR on the PCR reads. The sample has about 72,000 distinct CDR3 sequences; around 6.6% are singletons. This clonotype has a count of ten or more. The sequences come from PBMCs from the stem cell graft donor, collected from the stem cell graft. This clonotype was sampled from a human donor who donated a stem cell graft to a child with acute lymphoblastic leukemia.

DNA for the CDR3: TGCGCCAGCAGCTCCAGGGGAGAGTGGACTGAAGCTTTCTTT. Translated, it gives CASSSRGEWTEAFF. The chain has TRBV5-1 and TRBJ1-1; tentative D call: TRBD1 (6 bases). Germline V gene sequence: CDR1 SGHRS, CDR2 YFSETQ. The germline V and J ends were trimmed by 3 bases and 5 bases, with 14 bases remaining between them. The CDR3 loop spans 14 amino acids.